The rows below give T cell receptor beta chains drawn from one sample of a study of post-analysis software for immune sequencing data. MiXCR was run by TCRdb on the PCR reads, yielding one entry per CDR3 protein. The repertoire holds hundreds of thousands of distinct CDR3 sequences, with under 70% as singletons. The sample taken for sequencing was blood. These receptors originate from a girl aged 10 to 17 with multiple sclerosis. CDR3s include the opening cysteine and the closing phenylalanine or tryptophan. The D gene is left open where the match is weak. Only some rows state a clone size, as once, few, many or a class for expanded clones.

D	V	size	J	CDR3	DNA
-	TRBV12-3/TRBV12-4	-	TRBJ2-6	CASSLGGGGSSPSGANVLTF	TGTGCCAGCAGTTTAGGCGGTGGGGGGTCGTCCCCCTCTGGGGCCAACGTCCTGACTTTC
TRBD2	TRBV20-1	few	TRBJ2-7	CSAARPSGSSYEQYF	TGCAGTGCTGCCCGCCCCAGCGGGAGCTCCTACGAGCAGTACTTC
-	TRBV7-8	-	TRBJ2-5	CASSSKPNTGETQYF	TGTGCCAGCAGCTCCAAACCAAATACGGGGGAGACCCAGTACTTC
TRBD2	TRBV20-1	few	TRBJ2-1	CSAETSGTYNEQFF	TGCAGTGCGGAAACTAGCGGAACCTACAATGAGCAGTTCTTC
TRBD1	TRBV5-1	-	TRBJ1-2	CASSQTGVVYGYTF	TGCGCCAGCAGTCAGACAGGGGTGGTCTATGGCTACACCTTC
-	TRBV5-6	-	TRBJ2-5	CASFLGLEETQYF	TGTGCCAGTTTCCTGGGGCTCGAAGAGACCCAGTACTTC
-	TRBV29-1	few	TRBJ1-2	CSVGLMGRANYGYTF	TGCAGCGTTGGGCTTATGGGTCGAGCTAACTATGGCTACACCTTC
TRBD1	TRBV4-1	few	TRBJ1-1	CASSLWGAKGADTEAFF	TGCGCCAGCAGCCTTTGGGGTGCCAAGGGGGCGGACACTGAAGCTTTCTTT
-	TRBV18	-	TRBJ2-3	CASSPPVTDTQYF	TGTGCCAGCTCACCACCCGTCACGGATACGCAGTATTTT
TRBD1	TRBV12-3/TRBV12-4	once	TRBJ2-7	CASSDYDRDYEQYF	TGTGCCAGCAGCGACTATGACAGGGACTACGAGCAGTACTTC
-	TRBV11-2	once	TRBJ2-1	CASSSGEAINEQFF	TGTGCCAGCAGCTCCGGGGAGGCGATCAATGAGCAGTTCTTC
-	TRBV5-1	-	TRBJ1-6	CASSQTTSYNSPLHF	TGCGCCAGCAGCCAGACGACTTCCTATAATTCACCCCTCCACTTT
-	TRBV10-2	-	TRBJ1-1	CASRTSARPEAFF	TGCGCCAGCAGGACGTCGGCAAGACCTGAAGCTTTCTTT
TRBD1	TRBV15	-	TRBJ2-7	CATSRGQGQVTYEQYF	TGTGCCACCAGCAGAGGCCAGGGACAGGTAACCTACGAGCAGTACTTC
TRBD1	TRBV4-1	-	TRBJ1-2	CASSQEGTGVDYGYTF	TGCGCCAGCAGCCAAGAAGGGACAGGGGTCGACTATGGCTACACCTTC
-	TRBV29-1	-	TRBJ2-5	CSVGLGETQYF	TGCAGCGTTGGACTAGGAGAGACCCAGTACTTC
TRBD2	TRBV12-3/TRBV12-4	-	TRBJ2-1	CASSFRGEGNEQFF	TGTGCCAGCAGTTTTCGCGGGGAGGGAAATGAGCAGTTCTTC
-	TRBV13	-	TRBJ2-3	CASTRGRDTQYF	TGTGCCAGCACCCGGGGGAGGGATACGCAGTATTTT
TRBD1	TRBV20-1	-	TRBJ1-2	CSATFVQDRANYGYTF	TGCAGTGCTACCTTCGTACAGGACAGGGCTAACTATGGCTACACCTTC
-	TRBV12-3/TRBV12-4	-	TRBJ1-2	CASSFGDRTNYGYTF	TGTGCCAGCAGTTTTGGAGACAGAACTAACTATGGCTACACCTTC
TRBD1	TRBV3-1	-	TRBJ1-2	CASNARLGQGGGYTF	TGTGCCAGCAACGCTCGGTTGGGACAGGGAGGAGGCTACACCTTC
-	TRBV13	few	TRBJ1-6	CASSSGPVNSPLHF	TGTGCCAGCAGCTCCGGACCGGTTAATTCACCCCTCCACTTT
-	TRBV29-1	-	TRBJ2-7	CSVVGSSYEQYF	TGCAGCGTTGTTGGAAGTTCCTACGAGCAGTACTTC
TRBD1	TRBV5-4	-	TRBJ1-2	CASSWGTGVNYGYTF	TGTGCCAGCAGCTGGGGGACAGGGGTGAACTATGGCTACACCTTC
TRBD1	TRBV2	once	TRBJ1-2	CASGLMTGVDGYTF	TGTGCCAGCGGCCTGATGACAGGGGTGGATGGCTACACCTTC
TRBD2	TRBV5-1	-	TRBJ2-7	CASRRTSGNEQYF	TGCGCCAGCAGAAGGACTAGCGGGAACGAGCAGTACTTC
TRBD2	TRBV5-1	-	TRBJ2-1	CASSYSGSAFNEQFF	TGCGCCAGCAGCTATAGCGGGAGCGCTTTCAATGAGCAGTTCTTC
-	TRBV28	-	TRBJ2-1	CASHQGGRRNEQFF	TGTGCCAGCCACCAAGGAGGGAGACGGAATGAGCAGTTCTTC
-	TRBV4-2	once	TRBJ1-6	CASSQDSAGESPLHF	TGTGCCAGCAGCCAAGACTCTGCAGGGGAGTCACCCCTCCACTTT
TRBD2	TRBV4-1	-	TRBJ2-1	CASSQVGGAYNEQFF	TGCGCCAGCAGCCAAGTCGGGGGGGCCTACAATGAGCAGTTCTTC
-	TRBV29-1	-	TRBJ2-3	CSVGGGSSTDTQYF	TGCAGCGTTGGAGGAGGGTCTAGCACAGATACGCAGTATTTT
TRBD1	TRBV4-1	few	TRBJ2-7	CASSQVTGSEQYF	TGCGCCAGCAGCCAAGTGACAGGGAGCGAGCAGTACTTC
TRBD1	TRBV7-6	-	TRBJ2-7	CASSPGDRFSYEQYF	TGTGCCAGCAGCCCCGGGGACAGATTTTCCTACGAGCAGTACTTC
-	TRBV7-6	few	TRBJ2-5	CASSFLGPQETQYF	TGTGCCAGCAGCTTCCTCGGGCCACAAGAGACCCAGTACTTC
TRBD2	TRBV10-3	-	TRBJ2-1	CAISDPPGLAGGHEQFF	TGTGCCATCAGTGACCCCCCGGGGCTAGCGGGGGGGCATGAGCAGTTCTTC
-	TRBV6-1	-	TRBJ2-7	CASTPFPGVWNEQYF	TGTGCCAGCACCCCATTCCCGGGAGTCTGGAACGAGCAGTACTTC
-	TRBV7-2	-	TRBJ2-5	CASSLAIQETQYF	TGTGCCAGCAGCTTAGCCATCCAAGAGACCCAGTACTTC
TRBD2	TRBV4-1	-	TRBJ2-1	CASSQTSSKFDNEQFF	TGCGCCAGCAGCCAGACTAGCAGCAAGTTTGACAATGAGCAGTTCTTC
TRBD2	TRBV20-1	few	TRBJ2-1	CSASRPGLAGGSSYNEQFF	TGCAGTGCTAGTCGTCCGGGACTAGCGGGAGGGAGCTCCTACAATGAGCAGTTCTTC
-	TRBV2	few	TRBJ2-2	CASTVAGELFF	TGTGCCAGCACAGTCGCCGGGGAGCTGTTTTTT
TRBD1	TRBV20-1	-	TRBJ2-7	CSAPGRGGQGAYEQYF	TGCAGTGCCCCCGGAAGGGGGGGACAGGGGGCCTACGAGCAGTACTTC
-	TRBV20-1	-	TRBJ2-1	CSLDEHNEQFF	TGCAGCCTGGACGAACACAATGAGCAGTTCTTC
-	TRBV7-9	few	TRBJ2-5	CASIPSPGRETQYF	TGTGCCAGCATCCCCAGTCCAGGAAGGGAGACCCAGTACTTC
TRBD2	TRBV20-1	-	TRBJ2-1	CSARPGTSGGRDEQFF	TGCAGTGCTAGACCCGGGACTAGCGGGGGACGCGATGAGCAGTTCTTC
-	TRBV5-1	few	TRBJ2-5	CASSRQAETQYF	TGCGCCAGCAGCCGACAGGCGGAGACCCAGTACTTC
TRBD2	TRBV7-2	-	TRBJ2-5	CASSSWDYIGETQYF	TGTGCCAGCAGCTCATGGGACTACATAGGGGAGACCCAGTACTTC
TRBD2	TRBV20-1	many	TRBJ2-1	CSTLSSAGGPSANEQFF	TGCAGTACCCTCTCCTCGGCGGGAGGGCCCTCTGCCAATGAGCAGTTCTTC
-	TRBV29-1	few	TRBJ2-7	CSVVWRGKQYF	TGCAGCGTTGTTTGGAGGGGAAAGCAGTACTTC
TRBD2	TRBV15	few	TRBJ2-4	CATSRGLRRGGHAKKNIQYF	TGTGCCACCAGCAGAGGCCTCCGGCGGGGGGGCCACGCCAAAAAAAACATTCAGTACTTC
TRBD2	TRBV9	-	TRBJ2-3	CASSGAGPGRGAAYF	TGTGCCAGCAGCGGAGCCGGTCCAGGGCGGGGGGCGGCGTATTTT
TRBD1	TRBV12-3/TRBV12-4	-	TRBJ2-1	CASSPRDRALNEQFF	TGTGCCAGCAGCCCCCGGGACAGGGCTTTGAATGAGCAGTTCTTC
TRBD2	TRBV4-1	few	TRBJ2-5	CASSAPGGFAETQYF	TGCGCCAGCAGCGCCCCGGGGGGATTTGCGGAGACCCAGTACTTC
-	TRBV3-1	-	TRBJ1-2	CASSQVRFGYTF	TGTGCCAGCAGCCAAGTCCGCTTTGGCTACACCTTC
-	TRBV5-1	-	TRBJ2-1	CASSSPETESSYNEQFF	TGCGCCAGCAGCTCCCCTGAAACAGAGAGCTCCTACAATGAGCAGTTCTTC
-	TRBV5-1	-	TRBJ1-1	CASSLEGLEAFF	TGCGCCAGCAGCTTGGAGGGACTAGAAGCTTTCTTT